One sample yielded the 9 T cell receptor beta chains listed below, sequenced in a study of T cell responses to AZD1222 COVID-19 vaccine. Sequenced by immunoSEQ multiplex PCR; TCRdb stores in-frame clones only, minus some. The table records 100,000 to 150,000 clones, 88% of them present only once. The sample here was peripheral blood, taken on day 0 of AZD1222 vaccination. These receptor sequences come from an adult in good health.

The rearrangement links TRBV19 to TRBJ1-5; a possible D gene is TRBD1 (5 bases). This CDR3 is built from 14 residues. Trimming stripped 5 bases from V and 6 bases from J, with 14 bases between. CDR1 and CDR2 from the germline V gene are LNHDA and SQIVND (reference sequence). CDR3 in amino acids: CASSPDTMGQPQHF. The CDR3 DNA follows: TGTGCCAGTAGTCCGGACACGATGGGTCAGCCCCAGCATTTT.

The V call is TRBV18, the J call TRBJ2-7; D gene ambiguous. V lost 0 bases and J 3 bases, leaving 6 bases between the germline ends. CDR1 and CDR2 (germline): KGHSH, LQKENI. The CDR3 has 13 amino acids. The CDR3 nucleotides are TGTGCCAGCTCACCACCTAGTAACTACGAGCAGTACTTC. This sequence encodes CASSPPSNYEQYF.

The chain joins TRBV2 to TRBJ1-1; D unresolved. CDR1 and CDR2 (germline): SNHLY, FYNNEI. This CDR3 has 15 amino acids. Trimming shortened V by 2 bases and J by 4 bases, and 14 bases separated the two germline ends. As DNA, the CDR3 is TGTGCCAGCAGTGAACTCCTTGGTAAGGGCACTGAAGCTTTCTTT. Translation: CASSELLGKGTEAFF.

The J gene is TRBJ2-3, the V gene TRBV5-4; D possibly matches TRBD1 or TRBD2 (5 bases each). Between the trimmed V and J ends, which lost 1 base and 12 bases, there was a span of 12 bases. This CDR3 is 12 amino acids long. Germline assignment: CDR1 SGHNT and CDR2 YYREEE (reference sequence). CDR3 residues: CASSLLGRDQYF. The CDR3 nucleotides read TGTGCCAGCAGCTTGCTGGGACGGGACCAGTATTTT.

V gene TRBV5-1 combines with J gene TRBJ1-1, with 7 bases that match TRBD1. The J segment lost 0 bases and the V segment lost 4 bases, leaving 9 bases of the junction unmatched. This CDR3 spans 16 amino acids. Germline V CDR1 and CDR2: SGHRS, YFSETQ. The CDR3 loop is CASSPAVQGMNTEAFF. The CDR3, as DNA: TGCGCCAGCAGCCCGGCGGTACAGGGGATGAACACTGAAGCTTTCTTT.

The chain uses TRBV12-2 and TRBJ2-7. TRBV12-2 is labeled a pseudogene. This CDR3 contains 15 residues. The CDR3 DNA follows: TGTGCAAGTCGACGCCGGGACCCCCACCTATACGAGCAGTACTTC. It translates to CASRRRDPHLYEQYF.

The gene calls are TRBV5-6 and TRBJ1-5; D might be TRBD1 (5 bases). Trimming removed 3 bases at V and 3 bases at J, with 13 bases between. The CDR3 is made up of 15 amino acids. Germline lookup yields CDR1 SGHDT and CDR2 YYEEEE. CDR3 in DNA: TGTGCCAGCAGCTCCCGGGGGAGATACAATCAGCCCCAGCATTTT. Amino acid sequence: CASSSRGRYNQPQHF.

Remarks on this clone: An end of the junction does not agree with germline; a read error may underlie this. This chain joins TRBV7-7 and TRBJ1-1; 9 bases are a match to TRBD1. In germline, CDR1 is SSHAT, CDR2 FNYEAQ (reference sequence). The CDR3 length is 14 residues. CDR3 region: CASTGQGKGTEAFF. In DNA form, the CDR3 reads TGTGCTAGCACCGGACAGGGGAAGGGAACTGAAGCTTTCTTT.

The sample holds one count of this clone. The rearrangement links TRBV18 to TRBJ2-3, with 11 bases matching TRBD2. The CDR3 sequence is 16 residues long. The junction had 8 bases not matched to a gene; V was cut back by 2 bases and J by 7 bases. Germline loops: CDR1 KGHSH, CDR2 LQKENI. The CDR3 sequence: CASSPSLAGGRNTQYF. DNA for the CDR3: TGTGCCAGCTCACCAAGTTTAGCGGGGGGGCGGAATACGCAGTATTTT. The entire variable domain, with the rest obtained from reference TRBV18 and TRBJ2-3, is as follows: NAGVMQNPRHLVRRRGQEARLRCSPMKGHSHVYWYRQLPEEGLKFMVYLQKENIIDESGMPKERFSAEFPKEGPSILRIQQVVRGDSAAYFCASSPSLAGGRNTQYFGPGTRLTVL.